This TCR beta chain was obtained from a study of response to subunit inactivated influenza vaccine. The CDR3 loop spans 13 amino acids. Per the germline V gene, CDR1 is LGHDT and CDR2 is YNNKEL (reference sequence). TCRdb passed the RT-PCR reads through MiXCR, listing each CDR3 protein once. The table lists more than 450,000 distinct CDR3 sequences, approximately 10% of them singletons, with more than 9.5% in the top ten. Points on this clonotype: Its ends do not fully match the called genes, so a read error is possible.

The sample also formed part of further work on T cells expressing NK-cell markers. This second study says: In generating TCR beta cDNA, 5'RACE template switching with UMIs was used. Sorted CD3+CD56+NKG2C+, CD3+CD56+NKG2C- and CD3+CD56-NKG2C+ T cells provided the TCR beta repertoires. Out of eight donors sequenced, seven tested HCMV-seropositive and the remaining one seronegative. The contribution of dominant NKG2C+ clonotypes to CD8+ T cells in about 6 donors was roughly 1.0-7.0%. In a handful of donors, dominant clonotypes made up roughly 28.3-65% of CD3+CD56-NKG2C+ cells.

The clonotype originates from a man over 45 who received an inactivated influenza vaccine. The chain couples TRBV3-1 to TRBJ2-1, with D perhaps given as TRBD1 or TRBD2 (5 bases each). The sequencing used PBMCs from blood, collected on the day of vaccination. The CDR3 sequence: CASSQEVQGPQIF. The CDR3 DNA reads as TGTGCCAGCAGCCAAGAAGTCCAGGGACCCCAGATCTTC.